A selection of T cell receptor beta chains follows, all from one sample in a study of blood T cell repertoires in COVID-19. Profiled with immunoSEQ multiplex PCR; TCRdb holds only in-frame clones, not every one. The table lists around 380,000 clones, 70% to 85% of them singletons. Source material: peripheral blood. These receptor sequences come from a human donor with acute or convalescent COVID-19. The donor label of this sample is uncertain. Both conserved end residues are part of each CDR3. Each record gives: V gene, D gene, clone size, J gene, CDR3 protein, CDR3 DNA. A D gene is named only where the DNA matches it firmly. Where a row states a size, it is once, few, many or the class of an expanded clone; other rows omit it.

>TRBV6-5|.|.|TRBJ1-6
CASSYSKGRSSPLHF
TGTGCCAGCAGTTACTCGAAGGGGAGGAGTTCACCCCTCCACTTT
>TRBV5-6|.|few|TRBJ1-1
CASSLVTGQVGRAFF
TGTGCCAGCAGCTTGGTCACAGGTCAGGTGGGTAGGGCTTTCTTT
>TRBV24-1|TRBD1|.|TRBJ2-1
CATSDPGTGGSDEQFF
TGTGCCACCAGTGATCCGGGGACAGGGGGTTCGGATGAGCAGTTCTTC
>TRBV14|.|.|TRBJ2-2
CASSLQPNTGELFF
TGTGCCAGCAGCCTACAGCCGAACACCGGGGAGCTGTTTTTT
>TRBV9|.|.|TRBJ1-1
CASSPREGSDTEAFF
TGTGCCAGCAGCCCCCGAGAGGGATCGGACACTGAAGCTTTCTTT
>TRBV7-9|TRBD2|.|TRBJ2-2
CASSLGGGATGELFF
TGTGCCAGCAGCTTGGGCGGGGGGGCAACCGGGGAGCTGTTTTTT
>TRBV7-2|.|.|TRBJ2-5
CASSLAGRGETQYF
TGTGCCAGCAGCTTGGCGGGGAGGGGGGAGACCCAGTACTTC
>TRBV2|.|.|TRBJ1-5
CASSRRGPSGSQPQHF
TGTGCCAGCAGTCGTCGAGGGCCTTCGGGAAGTCAGCCCCAGCATTTT
>TRBV3-1/TRBV3-2|TRBD1|.|TRBJ2-1
CASGTGGGGEQFF
TGTGCCAGCGGAACAGGGGGTGGAGGGGAGCAGTTCTTC
>TRBV5-1|.|.|TRBJ1-1
CASSLARQANTEAFF
TGCGCCAGCAGCTTGGCCCGGCAGGCGAACACTGAAGCTTTCTTT
>TRBV18|TRBD2|.|TRBJ2-2
CASSPAGANTGELFF
TGTGCCAGCTCACCAGCGGGAGCAAACACCGGGGAGCTGTTTTTT
>TRBV28|.|.|TRBJ1-2
CASKMTANYGYTF
TGTGCCAGCAAGATGACAGCTAACTATGGCTACACCTTC
>TRBV4-1|TRBD1|.|TRBJ1-2
CASSQALGQGSTYGYTF
TGCGCCAGCAGCCAGGCTTTGGGACAGGGATCTACCTATGGCTACACCTTC
>TRBV5-1|.|.|TRBJ1-1
CASSLAHRLEAFF
TGCGCCAGCAGCTTGGCTCACAGGTTGGAGGCTTTCTTT
>TRBV5-6|TRBD1|.|TRBJ2-7
CASSTDRAGALTYEQYF
TGTGCCAGCAGCACAGACAGGGCCGGGGCGCTGACCTACGAGCAGTACTTC
>TRBV10-3|.|.|TRBJ1-5
CAIKSGSLGNQPQHF
TGTGCCATCAAGTCAGGGTCCCTAGGGAATCAGCCCCAGCATTTT
>TRBV28|.|.|TRBJ1-2
CASSYRVDYGYTF
TGTGCCAGCAGTTACAGGGTTGACTATGGCTACACCTTC
>TRBV28|.|.|TRBJ2-3
CASSQIRGGTDTQYF
TGTGCCAGCAGCCAAATCAGGGGCGGTACAGATACGCAGTATTTT
>TRBV4-2|TRBD2|.|TRBJ2-1
CASSQSGIGYNEQFF
TGTGCCAGCAGCCAAAGCGGGATTGGGTACAATGAGCAGTTCTTC
>TRBV20-1|.|.|TRBJ1-3
CSASPTGLGNTIYF
TGCAGTGCTAGTCCGACAGGTCTTGGAAACACCATATATTTT
>TRBV5-1|TRBD1|.|TRBJ1-2
CASSTDRDYGYTF
TGCGCCAGCAGCACGGACAGGGACTATGGCTACACCTTC
>TRBV15|TRBD2|.|TRBJ2-5
CATTPGGLAGGETQYF
TGTGCCACCACGCCGGGGGGGCTAGCGGGAGGAGAGACCCAGTACTTC
>TRBV5-6|.|.|TRBJ2-7
CASSWAGAYEQYF
TGTGCCAGCAGCTGGGCAGGCGCCTACGAGCAGTACTTC
>TRBV2|.|.|TRBJ1-5
CASSEQFHSNQPQHF
TGTGCCAGCAGTGAACAGTTTCATAGCAATCAGCCCCAGCATTTT
>TRBV27|TRBD2|.|TRBJ2-3
CASARGLAGISTDTQYF
TGTGCCAGCGCCCGGGGACTAGCGGGGATAAGCACAGATACGCAGTATTTT
>TRBV13|.|.|TRBJ1-5
CASSLGLAGNQPQHF
TGTGCCAGCAGCTTAGGCCTGGCAGGCAATCAGCCCCAGCATTTT
>TRBV2|TRBD2|.|TRBJ2-1
CASRRSGLGPRDEQFF
TGTGCCAGCAGGAGAAGTGGACTAGGTCCGCGTGATGAGCAGTTCTTC
>TRBV5-1|.|.|TRBJ2-5
CASSLSLKETQYF
TGCGCCAGCAGCTTGAGCCTGAAAGAGACCCAGTACTTC
>TRBV5-1|TRBD2|.|TRBJ2-3
CASSPTPSGGGWDTQYF
TGCGCCAGCAGCCCTACCCCTAGCGGGGGGGGGTGGGATACGCAGTATTTT